This T cell receptor beta chain originates from a study of T cell therapy after organ transplantation. Libraries were prepared by immunoSEQ multiplex PCR; TCRdb keeps only in-frame clonotypes and omits some of them. The table shows tens of thousands of clones, with 84% occurring only once. Time point in this sample: 20-29 weeks after completion of therapy. V dropped 5 bases and J dropped 5; count of bases not matched to a gene: 6. The CDR3 totals 15 residues. Germline V gene sequence: CDR1 PRHDT, CDR2 FYEKMQ (reference sequence). This clone showed up just a few times. Its antigen remains unknown. The input for sequencing was CD8+ T cells from blood, taken after autologous CMV-specific T cell therapy. The clonotype comes from a human patient who had received a solid organ transplant and had CMV disease. Some T cells may trace back to the graft donor. The chain is built from TRBV13 and TRBJ1-1; 12 bases agree with TRBD1. The CDR3 here is CASSTPGQGATEAFF. CDR3 coding DNA: TGTGCCAGCAGCACTCCGGGACAGGGGGCTACTGAAGCTTTCTTT.